What follows are 28 T cell receptor beta chains derived from one specimen sequenced in a study of OX40 agonist ivuxolimab in advanced cancers. The protocol was immunoSEQ multiplex PCR, while the TCRdb copy is restricted to in-frame clones and leaves out a portion. The table has tens of thousands of clones, 92% seen once. Here the sequenced sample was CD4+ or CD8+ T cells sorted from blood, taken in a trial of the OX40 agonist ivuxolimab. These receptor sequences come from an adult with an advanced solid tumor such as melanoma, head and neck, liver or kidney cancer.

The rearrangement links TRBV7-9 to TRBJ2-3; 7 bases line up with TRBD2. V trimming: 4 bases; J trimming: 1 base; junction bases outside the gene matches: 8. The length of the CDR3 is 16 residues. Germline CDR1 reads SEHNR; CDR2 reads FQNEAQ (reference sequence). CDR3 bases: TGTGCCAGCAGCTCGTTAAGCGGGGCGCGCACAGATACGCAGTATTTT. Protein: CASSSLSGARTDTQYF.

V is TRBV15 and J is TRBJ1-4; 12 bases agree with TRBD1. The V gene's germline CDR1 is LNHNV and CDR2 YYDKDF (reference sequence). The CDR3 contains 18 residues. J gave up 5 bases and V 1 base, and 8 bases lay outside the gene matches. The CDR3 sequence: CATSRVRGQGAENEKLFF. The CDR3 DNA reads TGTGCCACCAGCAGAGTACGGGGACAGGGGGCGGAAAATGAAAAACTGTTTTTT.

This chain joins TRBV25-1 and TRBJ2-7, with D unclear. Trimming shortened V by 2 bases and J by 6 bases, and 8 bases separated the two germline ends. The CDR3 is made up of 12 amino acids. Germline V gene sequence: CDR1 MGHDK, CDR2 SYGVNS. The chain's CDR3 is CASSEHKGEQYF. CDR3 bases: TGTGCCAGCAGTGAACACAAGGGCGAGCAGTACTTC.

This rearrangement joins TRBV10-1 to TRBJ2-2; D unclear. The CDR3 has 11 residues. V was trimmed by 4 bases and J by 8 bases, leaving 5 bases between them. CDR1 is WNHNN and CDR2 is SYGVQD in the germline V gene (reference sequence). The CDR3 loop reads CASSGPGELFF. The CDR3 nucleotides are TGCGCCAGCAGTGGACCGGGGGAGCTGTTTTTT.

The chain employs TRBV7-2 and TRBJ1-5, with 8 bases lining up with TRBD1. The CDR3 consists of 13 residues. Germline V gives CDR1 SGHTA, CDR2 FQGNSA. The junction had 1 base not matched to a gene; V was cut back by 5 bases and J by 4 bases. For the CDR3, the DNA is TGTGCCAGCAGCCGGGACAGGAATCAGCCCCAGCATTTT. Its protein is CASSRDRNQPQHF.

The chain recombines TRBV2 with TRBJ2-5; D tentatively reads TRBD1 or TRBD2 (5 bases each). The better agreement between TRBJ2-7 and the DNA end casts doubt on the J call. CDR3 length: 13 residues. Germline values: CDR1 SNHLY, CDR2 FYNNEI. The CDR3 sequence is CASSEQGPYEQYF. The DNA for the CDR3 is TGTGCCAGCAGTGAGCAGGGACCCTACGAGCAGTACTTC.

The chain links TRBV5-4 to TRBJ1-1, with no clear D. Germline CDR1 reads SGHNT; CDR2 reads YYREEE (reference sequence). The CDR3 runs to 14 residues. V lost 0 bases and J lost 0, with 6 bases in between. As DNA, the CDR3 is TGTGCCAGCAGCTTGGATTTGGTGAACACTGAAGCTTTCTTT. Its protein is CASSLDLVNTEAFF.

The gene calls are TRBV7-2 and TRBJ2-7; D unresolved. The V gene lost 1 base and the J gene lost 4 bases, with 17 bases spanning the gap. Germline loops: CDR1 SGHTA, CDR2 FQGNSA. The length of the CDR3 is 16 residues. CDR3 bases: TGTGCCAGCAGCTTAGGGGCGGTGGGGTTGGGTTACGAGCAGTACTTC. It translates to CASSLGAVGLGYEQYF.

V usage is TRBV30 and J usage is TRBJ2-5; D uncertain. The J call may be incorrect, as the DNA end agrees better with TRBJ2-7. The CDR3 has 15 residues. Germline V gene data show CDR1 as GTSNPN and CDR2 as SVGIG (reference sequence). CDR3 sequence (DNA): TGTGCCTGGAGTGTCAAAGCGACCTCCTCCTACGAGCAGTACTTC. This gives the protein CAWSVKATSSYEQYF.

V gene TRBV2 combines with J gene TRBJ2-3; 7 nucleotides match TRBD1. The ends lost 5 bases at V and 0 bases at J; junction bases unmatched: 8. The CDR3 runs 16 residues. Germline V gene lookup returns CDR1 SNHLY and CDR2 FYNNEI. CDR3 residues: CASSSQGLGSTDTQYF. In nucleotides, the CDR3 is TGTGCCAGCAGTTCACAGGGGTTAGGGAGCACAGATACGCAGTATTTT.

The rearrangement links TRBV6-5 to TRBJ2-7; the match to TRBD2 covers 13 bases. J was trimmed by 0 bases and V by 10 bases; bases with no gene match: 6. This CDR3 has 15 residues. Per germline, CDR1 MNHEY and CDR2 SVGAGI. The CDR3 sequence: CATQGTSGASYEQYF. The CDR3, as DNA: TGTGCCACCCAGGGGACTAGCGGGGCCTCCTACGAGCAGTACTTC.

The genes are TRBV5-1 and TRBJ2-7; 8 bases agree with TRBD1. After removal of 4 bases from V and 3 bases from J, the junction contained 6 bases not matched to a gene. The V gene's germline CDR1 is SGHRS and CDR2 YFSETQ. This CDR3 is 14 amino acids long. CDR3 DNA sequence: TGCGCCAGCAGCCTCAGGGGGCCCTACTACGAGCAGTACTTC. It translates to CASSLRGPYYEQYF.

The J gene is TRBJ1-4, the V gene TRBV6-6; 7 bases map to TRBD1. Per the germline V gene, CDR1 is MNHNY and CDR2 is SVGAGI (reference sequence). This CDR3 is 13 amino acids long. V lost 2 bases to trimming and J lost 13 bases; unmatched junction nucleotides: 7. Here the CDR3 reads CASSYQGGSILFF. DNA of the CDR3: TGTGCCAGCAGTTACCAGGGGGGATCGATACTGTTTTTT.

The chain joins TRBV19 to TRBJ1-1; D gene uncertain. The CDR3 spans 15 residues. The V end lost 5 bases, the J end lost 4 bases, and 17 bases lay between the germline ends. The V gene's germline CDR1 is LNHDA and CDR2 SQIVND (reference sequence). The CDR3 nucleotides are TGTGCCAGTAGTTATCAGCCCTCAGGTAGCACTGAAGCTTTCTTT. This sequence encodes CASSYQPSGSTEAFF.

This clone has more than one count but fewer than ten. This sequence joins TRBV1 and TRBJ2-1. TRBV1 is deemed a pseudogene. The CDR3 loop spans 18 amino acids. The CDR3 bases are TGCACCAGCAGCCAAGATGGGGACTGGGCGGGACATAACAATGAGCAGTTCTTC. It translates to CTSSQDGDWAGHNNEQFF.

The chain joins TRBV5-1 to TRBJ2-3; TRBD2 agrees at 8 bases. CDR3 length: 13 residues. CDR1 and CDR2 (germline): SGHRS, YFSETQ. The chain's CDR3 is CARSGSVADTQYF. The DNA for the CDR3 is TGCGCAAGGAGCGGGAGTGTCGCAGATACGCAGTATTTT.

The chain employs TRBV11-3 and TRBJ2-1, with 9 bases matching TRBD1. In germline, CDR1 is SGHNT, CDR2 YENEEA. J gave up 14 bases and V 2 bases, and 7 bases lay outside the gene matches. The CDR3 has 13 residues. The chain's CDR3 is CASSLSGDRVEFF. The CDR3 bases are TGTGCCAGCAGCTTATCGGGGGACAGGGTCGAGTTCTTC.

This chain uses TRBV6-5 with TRBJ2-2, with TRBD1 matching over 7 bases. Trimming cost V 4 bases and J 5 bases; bases outside gene matches: 10. The CDR3 runs to 16 residues. The germline gives CDR1 MNHEY, CDR2 SVGAGI. CDR3 in amino acids: CASSSKTGRRTGELFF. The CDR3 DNA is TGTGCCAGCAGTTCGAAGACAGGGCGGAGAACCGGGGAGCTGTTTTTT.

This clone has a handful of counts. The gene calls are TRBV11-2 and TRBJ2-7, with D possibly being TRBD2 (5 bases). Germline V gene data show CDR1 as SGHAT and CDR2 as FQNNGV. V gave up 5 bases and J gave up 3 bases, with 23 bases separating them. CDR3 length equals 17 residues. CDR3 DNA sequence: TGTGCCAGCAGCCAAGGGAGAGTGACTATCCTAAACTACGAGCAGTACTTC. Protein: CASSQGRVTILNYEQYF.

The chain has TRBV15 and TRBJ2-3; TRBD2 agrees at 8 bases. Germline CDR1 LNHNV, CDR2 YYDKDF (reference sequence). Trimming cost V 2 bases and J 5 bases; bases outside gene matches: 6. The CDR3 extends over 15 amino acids. The CDR3 DNA reads as TGTGCCACCAGCAGACATAGCGGGATATTAGATACGCAGTATTTT. As protein: CATSRHSGILDTQYF.

The chain has TRBV28 and TRBJ1-2; D gene uncertain. The ends were cut back, 6 bases at V and 4 bases at J, with 15 bases in the middle. CDR1 MDHEN and CDR2 SYDVKM come from the germline V gene. The CDR3 runs 14 residues. The CDR3 loop is CASSPTEGLYGYTF. CDR3 bases: TGTGCCAGCAGCCCGACGGAAGGCCTCTATGGCTACACCTTC.

This chain uses TRBV10-3 with TRBJ1-1; TRBD1 matches 8 bases. Germline CDR1 ENHRY, CDR2 SYGVKD. The CDR3 loop spans 15 amino acids. Losses at the gene ends were 6 bases for V and 0 bases for J; bases not matched to a gene: 6. CDR3 amino acids: CAIRTGTGMNTEAFF. Written as DNA, the CDR3 is TGTGCCATCAGGACCGGGACAGGTATGAACACTGAAGCTTTCTTT.

This clone appeared a single time. The chain joins TRBV14 to TRBJ2-5; 9 nucleotides line up with TRBD2. V shed 0 bases, J shed 0 bases, and the junction held 5 bases outside the gene matches. Germline assignment: CDR1 SGHDN and CDR2 FVKESK. The CDR3 extends over 17 amino acids. CDR3 sequence: CASSQEPSGNYQETQYF. CDR3 coding DNA: TGTGCCAGCAGCCAAGAGCCTAGCGGGAACTACCAAGAGACCCAGTACTTC.

This clone was recorded once. The chain has TRBV27 and TRBJ2-1; no clear D gene. The V gene lost 5 bases and the J gene lost 10 bases, with 15 bases spanning the gap. The V gene's germline CDR1 is MNHEY and CDR2 SMNVEV (reference sequence). The CDR3 extends over 13 amino acids. In DNA, the CDR3 is TGTGCCAGCAGTAGACCTACAAGCGCCGAGCAGTTCTTC. It codes for CASSRPTSAEQFF.

The chain joins TRBV30 to TRBJ2-1, with D perhaps being TRBD1 or TRBD2 (5 bases each). V was clipped by 6 bases and J by 6 bases, with 18 bases between them. The CDR3 runs 14 residues. The germline V gene has CDR1 GTSNPN and CDR2 SVGIG (reference sequence). The CDR3 reads CACPSGTRTNEQFF. CDR3 bases: TGTGCCTGCCCTTCCGGGACCCGGACCAATGAGCAGTTCTTC.

The J gene is TRBJ1-1, the V gene TRBV7-2; 7 bases fit TRBD1. The CDR3 spans 14 residues. The trim removed 5 bases at V and 6 bases at J, leaving 9 bases unmatched. The V gene's germline CDR1 is SGHTA and CDR2 FQGNSA. DNA for the CDR3: TGTGCCAGCAGCCACGACAGGGTAAGGTCTGAAGCTTTCTTT. Translated: CASSHDRVRSEAFF. Full variable domain (outside the CDR3, taken from reference TRBV7-2 and TRBJ1-1): GAGVSQSPSNKVTEKGKDVELRCDPISGHTALYWYRQSLGQGLEFLIYFQGNSAPDKSGLPSDRFSAERTGGSVSTLTIQRTQQEDSAVYLCASSHDRVRSEAFFGQGTRLTVV.

The J gene is TRBJ1-4, the V gene TRBV5-4; 8 bases are shared with TRBD1. Looked up from germline, CDR1 is SGHNT and CDR2 is YYREEE (reference sequence). The CDR3 contains 16 residues. With V trimmed by 0 bases and J by 8 bases, 9 bases remained unmatched. CDR3: CASSLGSGTGREKLFF. The DNA for the CDR3 is TGTGCCAGCAGCTTGGGATCCGGGACAGGTCGAGAAAAACTGTTTTTT. Filled out from reference TRBV5-4 and TRBJ1-4, the complete variable domain reads ETGVTQSPTHLIKTRGQQVTLRCSSQSGHNTVSWYQQALGQGPQFIFQYYREEENGRGNFPPRFSGLQFPNYSSELNVNALELDDSALYLCASSLGSGTGREKLFFGSGTQLSVL.

This clone showed up just once. The chain links TRBV7-9 to TRBJ2-7; 16 bases are a match to TRBD2. V trimming: 10 bases; J trimming: 2 bases; junction bases outside the gene matches: 2. The CDR3 length is 14 residues. From germline, CDR1 is SEHNR and CDR2 FQNEAQ (reference sequence). The DNA of the CDR3 is TGTGCCACCGGGACTAGCGGGAGGGCCTACGAGCAGTACTTC. This gives the protein CATGTSGRAYEQYF.